The rows below give T cell receptor beta chains drawn from one sample of a study of identical twins. TCRdb analysed the 5' RACE reads with MiXCR anew, one entry per CDR3 protein. The table lists around 670,000 distinct CDR3 sequences, roughly 6% of them singletons. The sample consisted of naive T cells sorted from blood. All receptors derive from a young man in good health. CDR3s include the opening cysteine and the closing phenylalanine or tryptophan. A D gene is named only where the DNA matches it firmly. Only some rows state a clone size, as once, few, many or a class for expanded clones.

>TRBV7-9|-|-|TRBJ1-5
-
CASSFGPGDQPQHF
>TRBV7-2|many|-|TRBJ2-7
TGTGCCAGCAGCTTAGGGCAGGACTCCTACGAGCAGTACTTC
CASSLGQDSYEQYF
>TRBV15|many|-|TRBJ2-2
TGTGCCACCTTATCTGCAGGGCGGACCGGGGAGCTGTTTTTT
CATLSAGRTGELFF
>TRBV28|many|-|TRBJ1-4
TGTGCCAGCAGTTTGCCCAATGAAAAACTGTTTTTT
CASSLPNEKLFF
>TRBV12-3/TRBV12-4|many|TRBD2|TRBJ2-1
TGTGCCAGCAGTTTCCTACTAGCGGGTGAGCAGTTCTTC
CASSFLLAGEQFF
>TRBV20-1|many|TRBD2|TRBJ2-5
TGCAGTGCTAGAGATTTCGTGGCGGGAGGAGAGACCCAGTACTTC
CSARDFVAGGETQYF
>TRBV20-1|-|-|TRBJ2-5
TGCAGTGCTAGACCGGGACGAGAGACCCAGTACTTC
CSARPGRETQYF
>TRBV5-1|many|-|TRBJ2-1
TGCGCCAGCAGCTTGGTGAACAACTACAACAATGAGCAGTTCTTC
CASSLVNNYNNEQFF
>TRBV14|-|TRBD2|TRBJ2-1
TGTGCCAGCAGCCAAACTGGGACTAGCGGAAACAATGAGCAGTTCTTC
CASSQTGTSGNNEQFF
>TRBV6-2/TRBV6-3|-|-|TRBJ2-1
TGTGCCAGCAGTTACCGGAAGGGGTCTCCCTCCTACAATGAGCAGTTCTTC
CASSYRKGSPSYNEQFF
>TRBV7-6|-|TRBD1|TRBJ2-1
TGTGCCAGCATCTTACCGGGGACAGGGAACGAGCAGTTCTTC
CASILPGTGNEQFF
>TRBV14|-|-|TRBJ1-5
TGTGCCAGCAGCCAAGCCCCAAATCAGCCCCAGCATTTT
CASSQAPNQPQHF
>TRBV12-3/TRBV12-4|many|-|TRBJ2-5
TGTGCCAGCAGTTCTGGGAAGACCCAGTACTTC
CASSSGKTQYF
>TRBV5-1|many|-|TRBJ1-1
TGCGCCAGCAGCTCCGGACAGAACACTGAAGCTTTCTTT
CASSSGQNTEAFF
>TRBV3-1|few|TRBD1|TRBJ2-6
TGTGCCAGCAGCCTGACAGGGCCCGGGGCCAACGTCCTGACTTTC
CASSLTGPGANVLTF
>TRBV29-1|many|-|TRBJ2-2
TGCAGCGCCCGGGTCCCGAACACCGGGGAGCTGTTTTTT
CSARVPNTGELFF
>TRBV7-6|many|-|TRBJ2-1
TGTGCCAGCAGCGTTATCGGTTCAGAGCAGTTCTTC
CASSVIGSEQFF
>TRBV4-2|many|-|TRBJ2-2
TGTGCCAGCAGCCCCCAGGGTACCGGGGAGCTGTTTTTT
CASSPQGTGELFF
>TRBV5-6|many|-|TRBJ2-1
TGTGCCAGCGGAGGGACAGTACACAATGAGCAGTTCTTC
CASGGTVHNEQFF
>TRBV5-1|few|-|TRBJ2-1
TGCGCCAGCAGCCCCGAAAGAGGGGGGTGGATCTTC
CASSPERGGWIF
>TRBV27|many|-|TRBJ1-6
TGTGCCAGCGGTCATTCACCCCTCCACTTT
CASGHSPLHF
>TRBV12-3/TRBV12-4|many|-|TRBJ1-5
TGTGCCAGCAGTTCGGGATTTTATAGCAATCAGCCCCAGCATTTT
CASSSGFYSNQPQHF
>TRBV5-4|-|TRBD1|TRBJ1-4
TGTGCCAGCAGCCAGGGACAGGGGAGGAATCCTGAAAAACTGTTTTTT
CASSQGQGRNPEKLFF
>TRBV28|many|-|TRBJ2-1
TGTGCCAGCAGCCCAGGGGGGGCTGAGCAGTTCTTC
CASSPGGAEQFF
>TRBV5-8|-|-|TRBJ2-2
TGTGCCAGCAGCTTGCCACAGACGAACACCGGGGAGCTGTTTTTT
CASSLPQTNTGELFF
>TRBV25-1|few|-|TRBJ2-5
TGTGCCAGCAGTGGGGCTACAGGGCCCCAAGAGACCCAGTACTTC
CASSGATGPQETQYF
>TRBV5-1|few|-|TRBJ2-3
TGCGCCAGCAGCTTCGGGGACACGGGCACAGATACGCAGTATTTT
CASSFGDTGTDTQYF